This TCR beta chain was sequenced in a study of shared clonotypes between healthy human individuals. Looking at the study overall: CD4 naive and memory got three plates each, CD8 naive two, CD8 memory one.

Overall study results and limits: Limited genetic and exposure-history diversity came from having few donors.

A word on this clone: No antigen is known for it.

Clones were sequenced by immunoSEQ multiplex PCR, and TCRdb holds only the in-frame ones, with some missing. Among 640,000 or so clones listed, 72% were seen once. V dropped 8 bases and J dropped 0 bases, with 11 bases sitting between them. Germline loops: CDR1 GTSNPN, CDR2 SVGIG (reference sequence). The CDR3 length is 13 residues. This chain uses TRBV30 with TRBJ1-3, with D unclear. The sequenced material came from memory CD4+ T cells sorted from blood. The sample's subset: CD45RA-negative fraction. This TCR came from a woman in her 30s in good health. Here the CDR3 reads CALDQSSGNTIYF. CDR3 in DNA: TGTGCCCTGGATCAGAGCTCTGGAAACACCATATATTTT.